The 27 T cell receptor beta chains below come from one sample, sequenced in a study of blood T cell repertoires in COVID-19. Assay used: immunoSEQ multiplex PCR; TCRdb lists only in-frame clones, some missing. The data contain about 180,000 clones, approximately 87% of them singletons. Sequenced input: peripheral blood. The receptors derive from a woman aged 70-85 years with COVID-19, enrolled during active disease.

The chain combines TRBV5-8 with TRBJ2-5; the D gene is possibly TRBD2 (6 bases). Germline CDR1 reads SGHTS; CDR2 reads YDEGEE. This CDR3 spans 16 amino acids. Trimming stripped 0 bases from V and 4 bases from J, with 16 bases between. The CDR3: CASSLGGTANTETQYF. The DNA of the CDR3 is TGTGCCAGCAGCTTGGGCGGGACGGCGAACACAGAGACCCAGTACTTC. Variable domain in full (rest from reference TRBV5-8 and TRBJ2-5): EAGVTQSPTHLIKTRGQQATLRCSPISGHTSVYWYQQALGLGLQFLLWYDEGEERNRGNFPPRFSGRQFPNYSSELNVNALELEDSALYLCASSLGGTANTETQYFGPGTRLLVL.

This clone was observed a single time. V and J are TRBV29-1 and TRBJ2-5, with 10 bases matching TRBD2. Germline V gene data show CDR1 as SQVTM and CDR2 as ANQGSEA. The CDR3 contains 14 residues. Trimming cost V 4 bases and J 5 bases; bases outside gene matches: 7. CDR3 loop: CSVAVAGGHETQYF. CDR3 coding DNA: TGCAGCGTTGCTGTAGCGGGAGGTCATGAGACCCAGTACTTC.

The chain has TRBV6-5 and TRBJ2-1; 8 bases are shared with TRBD1. Unmatched junction bases numbered 2, after V lost 0 bases and J lost 7 bases. This CDR3 region has 14 residues. Germline assignment: CDR1 MNHEY and CDR2 SVGAGI. The CDR3 DNA reads as TGTGCCAGCAGTTACTCCAGGGGGCGGAATGAGCAGTTCTTC. This sequence encodes CASSYSRGRNEQFF.

The J gene is TRBJ2-1, the V gene TRBV2, with 7 bases fitting TRBD2. The CDR3 is 12 residues long. The junction had 5 bases not matched to a gene; V was cut back by 6 bases and J by 9 bases. The germline gives CDR1 SNHLY, CDR2 FYNNEI. CDR3 sequence: CASRTSSSEQFF. The CDR3 coding sequence is TGTGCCAGCAGGACTAGCTCGAGTGAGCAGTTCTTC.

Details on this clone: Other DNA sequences within the sample encode an identical CDR3. J is TRBJ1-3 and V is TRBV28; 8 bases are shared with TRBD1. This CDR3 has 16 amino acids. J lost 6 bases, V lost 5 bases, and 12 bases had no gene match. In germline, CDR1 is MDHEN, CDR2 SYDVKM. The CDR3 protein is CASSPLGQGAENTIYF. Written as DNA, the CDR3 is TGTGCCAGCAGTCCCTTGGGGCAGGGGGCGGAAAACACCATATATTTT.

With regard to this clone: The sample has other DNA sequences that encode this CDR3 too. The chain carries TRBV9 and TRBJ1-3; perhaps TRBD1 as D (6 bases). The CDR3 sequence is 15 residues long. The germline V and J ends were trimmed by 0 bases and 1 base, with 8 bases remaining between them. Germline assignment: CDR1 SGDLS and CDR2 YYNGEE. CDR3 in DNA: TGTGCCAGCAGCGTAGTAGGGGGATCTGGAAACACCATATATTTT. It codes for CASSVVGGSGNTIYF.

The chain employs TRBV5-6 and TRBJ2-5, with TRBD1 identical over 9 bases. CDR1 is SGHDT and CDR2 is YYEEEE in the germline V gene. The length of the CDR3 is 14 residues. The V segment lost 3 bases and the J segment 7 bases; nucleotides outside the gene matches: 7. The CDR3 reads CASSWRTGAGTQYF. CDR3 nucleotides: TGTGCCAGCAGCTGGCGGACAGGGGCGGGGACCCAGTACTTC.

The CDR3: CASSYPGTREQYF. DNA for the CDR3: TGTGCCAGCAGCTACCCCGGGACTAGGGAGCAGTACTTC. This chain uses TRBV7-2 with TRBJ2-7, with 8 bases matching TRBD2. V trimming: 4 bases; J trimming: 7 bases; junction bases outside the gene matches: 6. Germline CDR1 and CDR2: SGHTA and FQGNSA. The CDR3 runs to 13 residues.

This sequence joins TRBV3-1 (or the pseudogene TRBV3-2) and TRBJ2-2; 7 bases align to TRBD2. Trimming at V came to 4 bases and at J to 1 base, leaving 6 bases not matched to a gene. This CDR3 has 16 amino acids. Germline CDR1 and CDR2: LGHDT and YNNKEL (reference sequence). The CDR3 is CASSRGLLENTGELFF. The CDR3 nucleotides read TGTGCCAGCAGCCGGGGACTACTCGAGAACACCGGGGAGCTGTTTTTT.

DNA for the CDR3: TGTGCCAGCAGCTATTTACCAGGGGATCAGCCCCAGCATTTT. It translates to CASSYLPGDQPQHF. The chain couples TRBV3-1 (or the pseudogene TRBV3-2) to TRBJ1-5; weak D call: TRBD1 (6 bases). This CDR3 spans 14 amino acids. V was shortened by 5 bases and J by 5 bases, with 13 bases between the two germline ends. The V gene's germline CDR1 is LGHDT and CDR2 YNNKEL (reference sequence).

CDR3 in DNA: TGTGCCAGCAGTTTAGCCGACAGGGGCCGGTACTTC. Translated, it gives CASSLADRGRYF. The chain employs TRBV12-3 or TRBV12-4 and TRBJ2-7; 8 nucleotides line up with TRBD1. The V and J ends lost 0 bases and 12 bases, in that order; junction bases with no gene match: 4. This CDR3 comprises 12 residues.

The V gene is TRBV18, the J gene TRBJ1-1, with 9 bases matching TRBD1. In germline, CDR1 is KGHSH, CDR2 LQKENI. With 5 bases clipped from V and 3 bases from J, the junction kept 16 bases outside the gene matches. The CDR3 loop spans 18 amino acids. DNA of the CDR3: TGTGCCAGCTCAAAAACAGGGGGCGCGACGACCTTGGACACTGAAGCTTTCTTT. It is translated as CASSKTGGATTLDTEAFF.

This clone was detected a few times. The chain combines TRBV20-1 with TRBJ2-7; no clear D gene. This CDR3 contains 13 residues. V lost 3 bases and J 2 bases, leaving 11 bases between the germline ends. Germline V lookup: CDR1 DFQATT, CDR2 SNEGSKA (reference sequence). This CDR3 reads CSASDLLTYEQYF. The CDR3 DNA reads TGCAGTGCTAGTGACTTACTGACCTACGAGCAGTACTTC.

V usage is TRBV10-3 and J usage is TRBJ1-2, with TRBD1 identical over 10 bases. Germline CDR1 ENHRY, CDR2 SYGVKD. CDR3 size: 14 residues. V shed 6 bases, J shed 4 bases, and the junction held 5 bases outside the gene matches. The CDR3 DNA reads as TGTGCCATCAGGTTGACAGGGGGCGGCTATGGCTACACCTTC. It specifies CAIRLTGGGYGYTF.

The chain carries TRBV12-3 or TRBV12-4 and TRBJ2-3, with D possibly being TRBD1 (5 bases). There are 13 residues in the CDR3. The V end lost 5 bases, the J end lost 4 bases, and 10 bases lay between the germline ends. The CDR3 sequence: CASSLTDSDTQYF. CDR3 coding DNA: TGTGCCAGCAGTCTGACAGATTCAGATACGCAGTATTTT.

This chain links TRBV7-2 with TRBJ2-2, with TRBD2 matching over 12 bases. Germline V lookup: CDR1 SGHTA, CDR2 FQGNSA. The CDR3 consists of 15 residues. The V and J ends lost 5 bases and 6 bases, in that order; junction bases with no gene match: 4. The CDR3 sequence: CASSGPSGRAGELFF. In nucleotides, the CDR3 is TGTGCCAGCAGCGGGCCTAGCGGGAGGGCCGGGGAGCTGTTTTTT.

The gene calls are TRBV6-6 and TRBJ2-1, with 7 bases that match TRBD2. Germline trimming cut 5 bases from V and 4 bases from J; bases unmatched to any gene: 11. Germline loops: CDR1 MNHNY, CDR2 SVGAGI (reference sequence). This CDR3 is built from 16 residues. The CDR3 DNA reads as TGTGCCAGCAGTCCCCCGGCTAGCGGTCTTTACAATGAGCAGTTCTTC. It encodes CASSPPASGLYNEQFF.

This chain joins TRBV5-1 and TRBJ2-3; no definite D call. Looked up from germline, CDR1 is SGHRS and CDR2 is YFSETQ. This CDR3 has 12 amino acids. V was clipped by 0 bases and J by 6 bases, with 5 bases between them. The CDR3 region is CASSLGHDTQYF. The CDR3 DNA sequence: TGCGCCAGCAGCTTGGGGCACGATACGCAGTATTTT.

This chain links TRBV3-1 (or the pseudogene TRBV3-2) with TRBJ1-1, with 7 bases that match TRBD1. The V segment lost 4 bases and the J segment 7 bases; nucleotides outside the gene matches: 6. The length of the CDR3 is 13 residues. Germline V gene lookup returns CDR1 LGHDT and CDR2 YNNKEL (reference sequence). The CDR3, as DNA: TGTGCCAGCAGCCCCCGGGACAGTGATGAAGCTTTCTTT. Encoded protein: CASSPRDSDEAFF.

This clone occurred once. V is TRBV12-3 or TRBV12-4 and J is TRBJ1-6; TRBD1 matches 7 bases. After removal of 6 bases from V and 8 bases from J, the junction contained 4 bases not matched to a gene. This CDR3 is 13 amino acids long. CDR3 in DNA: TGTGCCAGCAGACAGGGGAAGGATTCACCCCTCCACTTT. Protein: CASRQGKDSPLHF.

V usage is TRBV5-5 and J usage is TRBJ2-3; TRBD1 agrees at 7 bases. CDR3 length: 12 residues. V trimming: 4 bases; J trimming: 5 bases; junction bases outside the gene matches: 1. Germline-derived CDR1 and CDR2 are SGHKS and YYEKEE (reference sequence). The CDR3 DNA reads TGTGCCAGCAGCAACAGGGGAGATACGCAGTATTTT. Amino acid sequence: CASSNRGDTQYF.

This clone has a handful of counts. Other DNA sequences within the sample encode an identical CDR3. The chain recombines TRBV28 with TRBJ1-1; 7 bases are a match to TRBD1. The germline gives CDR1 MDHEN, CDR2 SYDVKM. Germline trimming cut 8 bases from V and 1 base from J; bases unmatched to any gene: 10. The CDR3 is 15 residues long. CDR3 sequence: CASSPRQGWNTEAFF. The CDR3, as DNA: TGTGCCAGCTCCCCCCGACAGGGCTGGAACACTGAAGCTTTCTTT.

This chain uses TRBV5-1 with TRBJ1-1; no reliable D call. CDR3 size: 15 residues. Between the trimmed V and J ends, which lost 0 bases and 1 base, there was a span of 10 bases. Germline V lookup: CDR1 SGHRS, CDR2 YFSETQ. The CDR3 nucleotides are TGCGCCAGCAGCTTGGGCGGACTGTGGAACACTGAAGCTTTCTTT. This sequence encodes CASSLGGLWNTEAFF.

Concerning this clone itself: Mismatch with germline at one junction end may stem from a read error. This chain uses TRBV30 with TRBJ2-7; D is uncertain. The germline CDR1 and CDR2 sequences are GTSNPN and SVGIG (reference sequence). This CDR3 region has 12 residues. The CDR3: CAWSVPPRLLHF. Written as DNA, the CDR3 is TGTGCCTGGAGTGTACCTCCCAGACTGTTGCACTTC.

The chain links TRBV5-1 to TRBJ2-6, with a tentative D call TRBD2 (5 bases). The CDR3 covers 16 residues. Trimming left V 0 bases short and J 0 bases short, with 7 bases between. Germline V gives CDR1 SGHRS, CDR2 YFSETQ. The CDR3 DNA is TGCGCCAGCAGCTTGGCCGGGGTCTCTGGGGCCAACGTCCTGACTTTC. Translated: CASSLAGVSGANVLTF. Combining the CDR3 with reference TRBV5-1 and TRBJ2-6 gives the whole variable domain KAGVTQTPRYLIKTRGQQVTLSCSPISGHRSVSWYQQTPGQGLQFLFEYFSETQRNKGNFPGRFSGRQFSNSRSEMNVSTLELGDSALYLCASSLAGVSGANVLTFGAGSRLTVL.

V gene TRBV6-5 combines with J gene TRBJ1-4; 9 bases line up with TRBD1. The CDR3 has 15 amino acids. V shed 7 bases and J 8 bases; nucleotides not matched to a gene: 11. In germline, CDR1 is MNHEY, CDR2 SVGAGI. CDR3 DNA sequence: TGTGCCAGCAACGGGGGGACAGGGAAGAGGGAAAAACTGTTTTTT. It is translated as CASNGGTGKREKLFF.

The V call is TRBV3-1 (or the pseudogene TRBV3-2), the J call TRBJ2-1, with TRBD2 matching over 9 bases. The CDR3 is 13 residues long. Germline V lookup: CDR1 LGHDT, CDR2 YNNKEL (reference sequence). V shed 10 bases, J shed 7 bases, and the junction held 8 bases outside the gene matches. The CDR3 bases are TGTGCCACACAGAGGACTAGCGAGAATGAGCAGTTCTTC. Its protein product is CATQRTSENEQFF.